What follows are 8 T cell receptor beta chains derived from one specimen sequenced in a study of blood T cell repertoires in COVID-19. Sequencing used immunoSEQ multiplex PCR; TCRdb keeps in-frame clones, though not all of them. Among a few hundred thousand clones listed, about three quarters were seen once. What was sequenced was peripheral blood. Source of these receptors: a woman between 65 and 79 years old with acute or convalescent COVID-19.

The chain recombines TRBV11-2 with TRBJ2-5; TRBD1 is a possible D gene (6 bases). Between the trimmed V and J ends, which lost 1 base and 2 bases, there was a span of 11 bases. Germline values: CDR1 SGHAT, CDR2 FQNNGV. The CDR3 totals 15 residues. The chain's CDR3 is CASSLVGGQQETQYF. CDR3 DNA: TGTGCCAGCAGCTTAGTTGGGGGCCAACAAGAGACCCAGTACTTC.

The chain links TRBV2 to TRBJ1-4; TRBD1 is a possible D gene (6 bases). CDR1 and CDR2 from the germline V gene are SNHLY and FYNNEI. The CDR3 is made up of 14 amino acids. The V gene lost 4 bases and the J gene lost 6 bases, with 12 bases spanning the gap. CDR3 sequence: CASSVGRGYEKLFF. The CDR3 DNA follows: TGTGCCAGCAGTGTCGGCAGGGGATATGAAAAACTGTTTTTT.

The chain joins TRBV18 to TRBJ2-1, with D possibly being TRBD1 (5 bases). Germline V gene data show CDR1 as KGHSH and CDR2 as LQKENI. This CDR3 is 14 amino acids long. Trimming took off 6 bases at V and 8 bases at J, with 17 bases between the two ends. The CDR3 here is CASSPQVGADEQFF. CDR3 DNA: TGTGCCAGCTCCCCTCAGGTAGGGGCCGATGAGCAGTTCTTC.

The chain is built from TRBV9 and TRBJ2-5, with TRBD2 identical over 7 bases. This CDR3 contains 14 residues. After removal of 3 bases from V and 4 bases from J, the junction contained 6 bases not matched to a gene. CDR1 and CDR2 (germline): SGDLS, YYNGEE. The CDR3 reads CASSGASGVETQYF. DNA of the CDR3: TGTGCCAGCAGCGGGGCTAGCGGCGTAGAGACCCAGTACTTC. Looking up the rest from reference TRBV9 and TRBJ2-5 gives the full variable domain: DSGVTQTPKHLITATGQRVTLRCSPRSGDLSVYWYQQSLDQGLQFLIQYYNGEERAKGNILERFSAQQFPDLHSELNLSSLELGDSALYFCASSGASGVETQYFGPGTRLLVL.

The gene calls are TRBV5-1 and TRBJ1-1; a weak D match, TRBD1 (6 bases). The CDR3 consists of 15 residues. V lost 4 bases and J 1 base, leaving 14 bases between the germline ends. Germline V gene sequence: CDR1 SGHRS, CDR2 YFSETQ. The CDR3 reads CASSPVQGSNTEAFF. In DNA form, the CDR3 reads TGCGCCAGCAGCCCCGTACAGGGTTCGAACACTGAAGCTTTCTTT.

The V gene is TRBV10-3, the J gene TRBJ1-2; TRBD1 matches at 9 bases. Per germline, CDR1 ENHRY and CDR2 SYGVKD. The V segment lost 4 bases and the J segment 5 bases; nucleotides outside the gene matches: 14. The CDR3 spans 17 residues. In DNA, the CDR3 is TGTGCCATCAGTGGGGAAGGAGGGACAGGGCCGAGGTATGGCTACACCTTC. It yields the protein CAISGEGGTGPRYGYTF.

V and J are TRBV10-3 and TRBJ1-2; maybe TRBD1 (5 bases). There are 15 residues in the CDR3. From germline, CDR1 is ENHRY and CDR2 SYGVKD. V was shortened by 0 bases and J by 6 bases, with 14 bases between the two germline ends. Written as DNA, the CDR3 is TGTGCCATCAGTGAGTCGGTGAGGAGACAGAATGGCTACACCTTC. Translation gives CAISESVRRQNGYTF.

This clone was found once. The V call is TRBV11-1, the J call TRBJ1-1, with 9 positions matching TRBD1. The trim removed 5 bases at V and 5 bases at J, leaving 9 bases unmatched. This CDR3 is built from 15 residues. Germline CDR1 reads SGHAT; CDR2 reads FQDESV (reference sequence). The DNA of the CDR3 is TGTGCCAGCAGCCGACACGGACAGGGGAGGACTGAAGCTTTCTTT. Encoded protein: CASSRHGQGRTEAFF.